This TCR beta chain emerged from a study of blood T cell repertoires in COVID-19 (dated by TCRdb to the early 2020s). Concerning the study at large: Samples covering the acute and convalescent phases of COVID-19 were provided by collaborators in the United States, Italy and Spain. The samples were drawn from two sources: the first 160 participants of the ongoing ImmuneRACE study, and over 950 subjects contributed by 6 global collaborators. The material from the prospective study consisted of cDNA or gDNA derived from T cells, B-cell-depleted T cells, or PBMCs. The dataset comprised deeply sampled blood TCRbeta repertoires from subjects exposed to, actively infected with, or recovered from COVID-19. The sample metadata nearly always contained a de-identified subject ID, COVID-19 status, age in years and sex. Where available, HLA class I and class II types were taken from metadata supplied by the sample provider and were not determined by assay-based typing. The repertoires were released in a freely available public database meant as a resource for research on the immune response to SARS-CoV-2. Paper-wide results and their limitations: The amount of clinical and demographic metadata varied by source and participant and was provided uncurated.

The immunoSEQ Assay, a bias-controlled multiplex PCR, was used to amplify TCRbeta CDR3 regions from genomic DNA. As for the original processing: Nucleated cell counts per sample were estimated from amplification of reference gene primers within the assay. Sequence reads were collapsed and filtered to measure the absolute abundance of every unique TCRbeta CDR3 rearrangement. For each sample, productive Simpson clonality was calculated by taking the square root of Simpson's diversity index across productive rearrangements. The table comes from immuneACCESS by way of TCRdb, which keeps in-frame sequences with V and J called. Part of the clones is missing from these tables; in studies checked, under half for an unresolved V gene and the rest for unknown reasons. The DNA gave D and trimming, while V, J and clone size come from that table. The sample table records about 190,000 clones; more than 70% of these occur just once. The leading ten clones occupy around 2.8% of the sample.

Collaborating institutions collected whole blood in K2EDTA tubes following their own protocols. For TCRbeta analysis, collaborator samples were shipped as frozen whole blood, as isolated PBMCs, or as DNA extracted from either sample type. CDR3 length: 17 amino acids, cysteine to phenylalanine. Left in the record is the CDR3 DNA by itself, 51 bases read in frame from the first base. Trimming takes 3 bases from V and 6 bases from J, and the germline ends sit 23 bases apart. According to the germline V gene, CDR1 reads ENHRY and CDR2 reads SYGVKD. Remarks on this clone: Which antigen it targets is not known. No per-base quality is available; no much larger clone lies one base away.

This sequence uses TRBV10-3 and TRBJ1-2; the D gene remains uncertain. The sample was peripheral blood. The clonotype was recovered from a woman of 80 years or more with active or convalescent COVID-19. Read as DNA, the sequence is TGTGCCATCAGTGATTTAGGCAATGCGGGGATAGTTAATGGCTACACCTTC. Its amino acids are CAISDLGNAGIVNGYTF.